Below are 22 T cell receptor beta chains sequenced from a single sample in a study of identical twins. MiXCR, applied by TCRdb to the 5' RACE reads, yields one record per CDR3 protein. The sample lists approximately 230,000 distinct CDR3 sequences, 6% to 7% seen once, with more than 12% in the top ten. The sample was also reused in another study, on T cells expressing NK-cell markers.

The sequenced sample consisted of CD8+ T cells sorted from blood. These receptors all come from a woman in her late teens or twenties in good health.

The chain carries TRBV3-1 and TRBJ2-7; unclear D gene. Between the trimmed V and J ends, which lost 1 base and 5 bases, there was a span of 9 bases. CDR1 is LGHDT, CDR2 YNNKEL, per germline (reference sequence). The CDR3 consists of 13 residues. The CDR3 reads CASSQGGRDEQYF. CDR3 sequence (DNA): TGTGCCAGCAGCCAAGGGGGAAGGGACGAGCAGTACTTC.

The chain links TRBV9 to TRBJ2-3; 9 bases agree with TRBD2. The germline CDR1 and CDR2 sequences are SGDLS and YYNGEE. The CDR3 totals 15 residues. Trimming removed 4 bases from V and 7 bases from J; junction bases left unmatched: 10. The CDR3 sequence is CASSPRTSDAYTQYF. CDR3 DNA: TGTGCCAGCAGCCCTCGGACTAGCGACGCGTATACGCAGTATTTT.

In this sample, this clonotype turned up many times. The rearrangement uses TRBV9 and TRBJ1-1; D possibly corresponds to TRBD1 (5 bases). This CDR3 is 14 amino acids long. V lost 4 bases and J 6 bases, leaving 16 bases between the germline ends. From germline, CDR1 is SGDLS and CDR2 YYNGEE. The CDR3 DNA sequence: TGTGCCAGCAGCTCCCCGGATGGGGGGGCTGAAGCTTTCTTT. Translation: CASSSPDGGAEAFF.

This clonotype was counted between two and nine times. This chain uses TRBV5-5 with TRBJ1-5; D uncertain. V was cut by 1 base and J by 7 bases, with 12 bases left in between. CDR3 length equals 14 residues. Germline CDR1 reads SGHKS; CDR2 reads YYEKEE (reference sequence). The CDR3 here is CASSLRQMEQPQHF. CDR3 nucleotides: TGTGCCAGCAGCTTGCGCCAAATGGAACAGCCCCAGCATTTT.

Only a few counts were recorded for this clonotype. The rearrangement joins TRBV10-1 to TRBJ2-1, with D maybe TRBD1 (6 bases). Germline-derived CDR1 and CDR2 are WNHNN and SYGVQD (reference sequence). V was trimmed by 5 bases and J by 9 bases, leaving 14 bases between them. The CDR3 runs to 13 residues. The CDR3: CASSPTRGGEQFF. For the CDR3, the DNA is TGCGCCAGCAGTCCAACGAGAGGGGGTGAGCAGTTCTTC.

The sample holds a few counts of this clonotype. CDR3 sequence (DNA): TGTGCCACCAGCAACTCTCTGGGGTCGCCCAATCAGCCCCAGCATTTT. Protein sequence: CATSNSLGSPNQPQHF. The V and J genes are TRBV15 and TRBJ1-5; D is undetermined. V was trimmed by 4 bases and J by 3 bases, leaving 16 bases between them. The germline V gene encodes CDR1 LNHNV and CDR2 YYDKDF (reference sequence). The CDR3 has 16 residues.

At least ten counts were recorded for this clonotype. The V gene is TRBV15, the J gene TRBJ2-7, with D perhaps TRBD1 or TRBD2 (5 bases each). Trimming took 1 base from V and 2 from J, leaving 12 bases between them. Germline values: CDR1 LNHNV, CDR2 YYDKDF (reference sequence). This CDR3 has 15 amino acids. In DNA form, the CDR3 reads TGTGCCACCAGCAGAGCCGGGACGGATACCTACGAGCAGTACTTC. It specifies CATSRAGTDTYEQYF.

This clonotype was seen repeatedly, ten times or more. The CDR3 here is CASTRTSYTEAFF. CDR3 nucleotides: TGTGCCAGCACCCGGACATCCTACACTGAAGCTTTCTTT. The V and J genes are TRBV12-3 or TRBV12-4 and TRBJ1-1; maybe TRBD1 (5 bases). The CDR3 is 13 residues long. V was clipped by 7 bases and J by 3 bases, with 12 bases between them.

The table lists this clonotype with a few counts. This chain connects TRBV12-3 or TRBV12-4 to TRBJ2-3; 14 nucleotides agree with TRBD2. CDR3 length: 16 amino acids. V was pared by 5 bases and J by 4 bases, with 5 bases of the junction left unmatched. The CDR3 sequence is CASSLGTSGSSDTQYF. CDR3 nucleotide sequence: TGTGCCAGCAGTCTTGGGACTAGCGGGAGCTCAGATACGCAGTATTTT.

This clonotype was seen ten or more times. This chain connects TRBV18 to TRBJ2-7; 7 bases are shared with TRBD1. Germline V gene lookup returns CDR1 KGHSH and CDR2 LQKENI. The CDR3 consists of 15 residues. With 5 bases clipped from V and 3 bases from J, the junction kept 10 bases outside the gene matches. CDR3 region: CASSSPGQTLYEQYF. The CDR3 DNA sequence: TGTGCCAGCTCATCTCCGGGACAGACCCTCTACGAGCAGTACTTC. The whole variable domain, remainder taken from reference TRBV18 and TRBJ2-7, is NAGVMQNPRHLVRRRGQEARLRCSPMKGHSHVYWYRQLPEEGLKFMVYLQKENIIDESGMPKERFSAEFPKEGPSILRIQQVVRGDSAAYFCASSSPGQTLYEQYFGPGTRLTVT.

The chain employs TRBV6-6 and TRBJ1-2, with D possibly being TRBD1 (5 bases). The V gene's germline CDR1 is MNHNY and CDR2 SVGAGI (reference sequence). V lost 2 bases to trimming and J lost 8 bases, with 12 bases between them. The CDR3 runs to 13 residues. The chain's CDR3 is CASSYGGVEGYTF. CDR3 DNA sequence: TGTGCCAGCAGTTACGGAGGGGTGGAAGGCTACACCTTC.

This clonotype was seen many times. V gene TRBV12-3 or TRBV12-4 combines with J gene TRBJ1-1; D is ambiguous. Trimming pared 6 bases from V and 5 bases from J, leaving 7 bases between. CDR3 length equals 11 residues. Here the CDR3 reads CASSPVTEAFF. For the CDR3, the DNA is TGTGCCAGCAGCCCCGTAACTGAAGCTTTCTTT.

The CDR3 DNA is TGTGCCAGCAGCCAAGTGGAGGGGTGGGCTAATGAAAAACTGTTTTTT. It specifies CASSQVEGWANEKLFF. J is TRBJ1-4 and V is TRBV4-2, with a possible D match to TRBD1 (5 bases). CDR1 is LGHNA, CDR2 YNFKEQ, per germline. V shed 1 base and J shed 3 bases, with 12 bases lying between them. The CDR3 length is 16 residues.

The V and J genes are TRBV6-5 and TRBJ2-7; 9 bases map to TRBD2. Trimming cost V 4 bases and J 5 bases; bases outside gene matches: 9. Germline V gene sequence: CDR1 MNHEY, CDR2 SVGAGI. This CDR3 comprises 15 residues. CDR3 sequence reads: CASSSPGTSSHEQYF. The DNA of the CDR3 is TGTGCCAGCAGTTCCCCCGGGACTAGCAGCCACGAGCAGTACTTC.

The rearrangement links TRBV6-2 or TRBV6-3 to TRBJ2-1; D unresolved. Germline CDR1 and CDR2: MNHEY and SVGEGT. The CDR3 extends over 14 amino acids. V lost 7 bases, J lost 5 bases, and 15 bases lay in between. The chain's CDR3 is CASTPFAANNEQFF. CDR3 in DNA: TGTGCCAGCACCCCCTTCGCGGCCAACAATGAGCAGTTCTTC.

In its sample, this clonotype was seen a few times. The chain is built from TRBV12-3 or TRBV12-4 and TRBJ2-2; D is uncertain. Trimming took off 5 bases at V and 0 bases at J, with 19 bases between the two ends. The CDR3 loop spans 18 amino acids. As DNA, the CDR3 is TGTGCCAGCAGTGCCCCCGATCTTCCAGACTCGAACACCGGGGAGCTGTTTTTT. Protein product: CASSAPDLPDSNTGELFF.

This sequence joins TRBV7-6 and TRBJ2-5; the match to TRBD2 covers 7 bases. This CDR3 has 15 residues. With V trimmed by 5 bases and J by 5 bases, 11 bases remained unmatched. The germline gives CDR1 SGHVS, CDR2 FNYEAQ. CDR3 nucleotide sequence: TGTGCCAGCAGCCGTACTGGGGGGGAAGCCGAGACCCAGTACTTC. Translation gives CASSRTGGEAETQYF. Filled out from reference TRBV7-6 and TRBJ2-5, the complete variable domain reads GAGVSQSPRYKVTKRGQDVALRCDPISGHVSLYWYRQALGQGPEFLTYFNYEAQQDKSGLPNDRFSAERPEGSISTLTIQRTEQRDSAMYRCASSRTGGEAETQYFGPGTRLLVL.

This clonotype was seen ten or more times. The rearrangement links TRBV12-3 or TRBV12-4 to TRBJ2-7; no clear D. Trimming removed 3 bases at V and 6 bases at J, with 12 bases between. The CDR3 extends over 13 amino acids. In DNA, the CDR3 is TGTGCCAGCAGTTTGAGATCACCCCCCGAGCAGTACTTC. Translated: CASSLRSPPEQYF.

V is TRBV20-1 and J is TRBJ2-4, with D tentatively TRBD1 (8 bases). Trimming removed 5 bases at V and 3 bases at J, with 17 bases between. The CDR3 totals 15 residues. The germline CDR1 and CDR2 sequences are DFQATT and SNEGSKA (reference sequence). The CDR3 DNA follows: TGCAGTGCTCTAGACAGGGGAGGGGGCAAAAACATTCAGTACTTC. Amino acid sequence: CSALDRGGGKNIQYF.

Ten or more counts support this clonotype. This chain joins TRBV18 and TRBJ2-6; D is possibly TRBD1 or TRBD2 (5 bases each). CDR3 length: 13 residues. V was pared by 3 bases and J by 9 bases, with 9 bases between. Germline lookup yields CDR1 KGHSH and CDR2 LQKENI. CDR3 nucleotide sequence: TGTGCCAGCTCACCGGGACCGGGCAACGTCCTGACTTTC. It yields the protein CASSPGPGNVLTF.

This clonotype was seen many times. This chain uses TRBV6-2 or TRBV6-3 with TRBJ1-4, with D hard to call. This CDR3 has 14 residues. The germline V gene encodes CDR1 MNHEY and CDR2 SVGEGT. V was trimmed by 1 base and J by 7 bases, leaving 10 bases between them. The CDR3 region is CASSYFAGSEKLFF. Written as DNA, the CDR3 is TGTGCCAGCAGTTACTTCGCGGGGAGTGAAAAACTGTTTTTT.

This clonotype was seen many times. The rearrangement joins TRBV6-5 to TRBJ1-2; D is possibly TRBD1 (5 bases). Germline loops: CDR1 MNHEY, CDR2 SVGAGI. With 7 bases removed from V and 6 bases from J, the gap between germline ends came to 12 bases. CDR3 size: 12 residues. The DNA for the CDR3 is TGTGCCAGCACCGGGACCGCCGATGGCTACACCTTC. The encoded protein is CASTGTADGYTF.